These T cell receptor beta chains were read from a single sample in a study of identical twins. TCRdb re-analysed the 5' RACE reads in MiXCR, keeping a single row per CDR3 protein. Of over 500,000 distinct CDR3 sequences in the sample, around 20% were seen once. The sample was also linked to a second study, of T cells expressing NK-cell markers.

Sequencing was carried out using CD4+ T cells sorted from blood. These receptors were obtained from a woman aged 18 to 35 in good health. The CDR3 runs from the conserved cysteine through the conserved F or W. Fields, in order: clone size, V gene, D gene, J gene, CDR3 length, CDR3 DNA, CDR3 protein. D genes are given only for firm matches. Clone sizes are given selectively: once, few, many, or a class where the clone is expanded.

-,TRBV18,-,TRBJ1-1,15,TGTGCCAGCTCACCACAGGGCCCCACGGTCCCTGAAGCTTTCTTT,CASSPQGPTVPEAFF
-,TRBV5-1,TRBD2,TRBJ2-5,14,TGCGCCAGCTCCAACTACGGACTAGCGGAGACCCAGTACTTC,CASSNYGLAETQYF
-,TRBV4-1,-,TRBJ2-1,14,TGCGCCAGCAGCCAAGATCGGGTTGGTAATGAGCAGTTCTTC,CASSQDRVGNEQFF
many,TRBV12-3/TRBV12-4,-,TRBJ1-2,14,TGTGCCAGCAGTCCCCTACAGGGTAGCTATGGCTACACCTTC,CASSPLQGSYGYTF
-,TRBV29-1,-,TRBJ2-1,16,TGCAGCGTTCAGAGGGGAACAAACAGGGAAAACAATGAGCAGTTCTTC,CSVQRGTNRENNEQFF
-,TRBV14,TRBD1,TRBJ2-7,17,TGTGCCAGCAGCACGTGGAAGGGGGCGAGTAGCTCCTACGAGCAGTACTTC,CASSTWKGASSSYEQYF
-,TRBV11-3,TRBD2,TRBJ2-7,15,TGTGCCAGCAGCAGTAGCGGGAGTGGGAGCTACGAGCAGTACTTC,CASSSSGSGSYEQYF
few,TRBV6-5,-,TRBJ2-6,16,TGTGCCAGCAGTTACTCAGGCGGGGCTGGGGCCAACGTCCTGACTTTC,CASSYSGGAGANVLTF
-,TRBV7-2,-,TRBJ1-1,13,TGTGCCAGCAGAAGGGGGTTGAACACTGAAGCTTTCTTT,CASRRGLNTEAFF
-,TRBV20-1,TRBD2,TRBJ2-1,14,TGCAGTGGGACTAGCGGGAGGGTCTACAATGAGCAGTTCTTC,CSGTSGRVYNEQFF
-,TRBV6-2/TRBV6-3,-,TRBJ2-7,13,TGTGCCAGCAGGACACCGCAGGCGTACGAGCAGTACTTC,CASRTPQAYEQYF
many,TRBV6-5,TRBD1,TRBJ2-7,14,TGTGCCAGCAGTTACCGGACAGGGACCTACGAGCAGTACTTC,CASSYRTGTYEQYF
few,TRBV7-2,-,TRBJ1-1,15,TGTGCCAGCAGCTTAGTTCCAAGTATGAACACTGAAGCTTTCTTT,CASSLVPSMNTEAFF
-,TRBV18,TRBD1,TRBJ2-7,15,TGTGCCAGCTCACCAGGGACAGGGGGCCAGGACGAGCAGTACTTC,CASSPGTGGQDEQYF
-,TRBV11-2,TRBD2,TRBJ2-5,16,TGTGCCAGCAGCAACGTAGCGGGGGGATACCAAGAGACCCAGTACTTC,CASSNVAGGYQETQYF
few,TRBV10-3,-,TRBJ2-3,15,TGTGCCATCAGTGGTATGAGCGGGCCCACAGATACGCAGTATTTT,CAISGMSGPTDTQYF
-,TRBV20-1,TRBD2,TRBJ2-3,14,TGCAGTGCTCTCCCGGGACTAAACACAGATACGCAGTATTTT,CSALPGLNTDTQYF
-,TRBV12-3/TRBV12-4,-,TRBJ1-5,13,TGTGCCAGCAGTTTTAAGGGAAATCAGCCCCAGCATTTT,CASSFKGNQPQHF
many,TRBV13,-,TRBJ1-6,13,TGTGCCAGCAGCTTGTCCAATAATTCACCCCTCCACTTT,CASSLSNNSPLHF
-,TRBV5-1,-,TRBJ2-4,16,TGCGCCAGCAGCGAAGGGTTCCTCTTAGATGGAAACATTCAGTACTTC,CASSEGFLLDGNIQYF
-,TRBV6-5,-,TRBJ2-3,16,TGTGCCAGCAGTTACCAGGGAGTGAGTAGCACAGATACGCAGTATTTT,CASSYQGVSSTDTQYF
-,TRBV7-8,-,TRBJ2-3,15,TGTGCCAGCAGCTTAGCTGCGGGTCGCTCGGATACGCAGTATTTT,CASSLAAGRSDTQYF
-,TRBV6-5,TRBD1,TRBJ1-2,14,TGTGCCAGCAGTTATGGGGGGACAGGGGTCGGCTACACCTTC,CASSYGGTGVGYTF
-,TRBV12-3/TRBV12-4,-,TRBJ1-6,16,TGTGCCAGCAGTTTGTGGGAGGATAGTACCCTTTCACCCCTCCACTTT,CASSLWEDSTLSPLHF
many,TRBV12-3/TRBV12-4,TRBD1,TRBJ2-7,12,TGTGCCAGCAGGACAGGGGGCTACGAGCAGTACTTC,CASRTGGYEQYF
-,TRBV5-1,TRBD2,TRBJ2-3,18,TGCGCCAGCAGCCTTCCGTCCGGGACTAGCGGATACACAGATACGCAGTATTTT,CASSLPSGTSGYTDTQYF
few,TRBV4-3,TRBD1,TRBJ1-1,15,TGCGCCAGCAGCCAAGGGAGGACAGGGGGCACTGAAGCTTTCTTT,CASSQGRTGGTEAFF
-,TRBV6-2/TRBV6-3,-,TRBJ2-7,11,TGTGCCAGCACTAAAGGGGGCGAGCAGTACTTC,CASTKGGEQYF
many,TRBV6-1,TRBD2,TRBJ2-1,15,TGTGCCAGCAGACCCGGGACTAGCGGGAAAAATGAGCAGTTCTTC,CASRPGTSGKNEQFF
few,TRBV5-5,-,TRBJ2-1,11,TGTGCCAGCAGCGTGGGAGAGCGCCAGTTCTTC,CASSVGERQFF
few,TRBV11-1,TRBD1,TRBJ1-2,14,TGTGCCAGCAGCGGGTACAGGGGTGGAGATGGCTACACCTTC,CASSGYRGGDGYTF
-,TRBV18,TRBD1,TRBJ1-1,17,TGTGCCAGCTCACCCGCCGGGACAGGGAGGTTTGGCACTGAAGCTTTCTTT,CASSPAGTGRFGTEAFF
-,TRBV3-1,TRBD1,TRBJ1-1,12,TGTGCCAGCTCCGACAGGGTCGCTGAAGCTTTCTTT,CASSDRVAEAFF
many,TRBV20-1,-,TRBJ1-3,13,TGCAGTGCTATGGGACGGAGCGGAAACACCATATATTTT,CSAMGRSGNTIYF
-,TRBV15,TRBD2,TRBJ2-1,17,TGTGCCACCAGCAGAGAATGGGGGGGAGACCGATACAATGAGCAGTTCTTC,CATSREWGGDRYNEQFF
few,TRBV7-2,-,TRBJ1-2,12,TGTGCCAGCAGCTTGGGTCCCCAAGGCTACACCTTC,CASSLGPQGYTF
-,TRBV6-2/TRBV6-3,-,TRBJ2-1,12,TGTGCCAGCACCGAAGTATACAATGAGCAGTTCTTC,CASTEVYNEQFF
-,TRBV20-1,-,TRBJ1-3,11,TGCAGTGCTAGAGCTAGCCGAACCATATATTTT,CSARASRTIYF
few,TRBV9,-,TRBJ1-2,16,TGTGCCAGCAGCTCACAATCCGGGACGGCGATCTATGGCTACACCTTC,CASSSQSGTAIYGYTF
-,TRBV12-3/TRBV12-4,-,TRBJ2-2,14,TGTGCCAGCTTAGGAGGGTTCAACACCGGGGAGCTGTTTTTT,CASLGGFNTGELFF
-,TRBV9,TRBD1,TRBJ2-7,15,TGTGCCAGCAGCGTGGAGGGACAGGCCTCCTACGAGCAGTACTTC,CASSVEGQASYEQYF
few,TRBV18,TRBD1,TRBJ2-3,17,TGTGCCAGCTCCCTAAGGCAGGGGGCATTTCGGTCGGATACGCAGTATTTT,CASSLRQGAFRSDTQYF
-,TRBV7-2,TRBD2,TRBJ2-1,16,TGTGCCAGCAGCTTATCTAGCGGGAGGTTTTACAATGAGCAGTTCTTC,CASSLSSGRFYNEQFF
-,TRBV18,TRBD1,TRBJ2-5,15,TGTGCCAGCTCACGACGACAGGGGACCCAAGAGACCCAGTACTTC,CASSRRQGTQETQYF
-,TRBV4-1,-,TRBJ2-4,14,TGCGCCAGCAGCCAAGATACAGGCCAAAACATTCAGTACTTC,CASSQDTGQNIQYF
few,TRBV20-1,-,TRBJ2-3,14,TGCAGTGCTGCAGGGGGGGCCGGCACAGATACGCAGTATTTT,CSAAGGAGTDTQYF
-,TRBV20-1,-,TRBJ2-1,16,TGCAGTGCTAGAGGTAGCGTCAGTAGCTCCTACAATGAGCAGTTCTTC,CSARGSVSSSYNEQFF